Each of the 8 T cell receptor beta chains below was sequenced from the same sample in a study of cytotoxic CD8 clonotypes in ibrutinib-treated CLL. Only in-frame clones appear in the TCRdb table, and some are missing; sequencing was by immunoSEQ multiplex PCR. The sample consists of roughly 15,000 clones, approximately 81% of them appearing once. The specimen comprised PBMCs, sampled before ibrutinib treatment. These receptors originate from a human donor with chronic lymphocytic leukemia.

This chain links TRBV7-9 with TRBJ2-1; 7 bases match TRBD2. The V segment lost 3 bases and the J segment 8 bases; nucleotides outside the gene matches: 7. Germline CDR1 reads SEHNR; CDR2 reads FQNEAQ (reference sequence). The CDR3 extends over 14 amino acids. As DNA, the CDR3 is TGTGCCAGCAGCTTTGGTGCGGGAGCCGATGAGCAGTTCTTC. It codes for CASSFGAGADEQFF. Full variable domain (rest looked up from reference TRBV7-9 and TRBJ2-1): DTGVSQNPRHKITKRGQNVTFRCDPISEHNRLYWYRQTLGQGPEFLTYFQNEAQLEKSRLLSDRFSAERPKGSFSTLEIQRTEQGDSAMYLCASSFGAGADEQFFGPGTRLTVL.

The CDR3: CASSPNPYEQYF. The DNA for the CDR3 is TGTGCCAGCAGCCCCAATCCCTACGAGCAGTACTTC. The chain uses TRBV7-3 and TRBJ2-7; D not resolved. V gave up 5 bases and J gave up 2 bases, with 7 bases separating them. CDR3 length: 12 amino acids. The germline V gene has CDR1 SGHTA and CDR2 FQGTGA. Combining the CDR3 with reference TRBV7-3 and TRBJ2-7 gives the whole variable domain GAGVSQTPSNKVTEKGKYVELRCDPISGHTALYWYRQSLGQGPEFLIYFQGTGAADDSGLPNDRFFAVRPEGSVSTLKIQRTERGDSAVYLCASSPNPYEQYFGPGTRLTVT.

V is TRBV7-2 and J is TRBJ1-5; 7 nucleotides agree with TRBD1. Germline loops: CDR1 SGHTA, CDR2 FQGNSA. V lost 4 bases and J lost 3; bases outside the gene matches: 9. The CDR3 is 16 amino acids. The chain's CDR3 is CASSSTGTAYNQPQHF. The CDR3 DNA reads TGTGCCAGCAGCTCCACCGGGACAGCGTACAATCAGCCCCAGCATTTT.

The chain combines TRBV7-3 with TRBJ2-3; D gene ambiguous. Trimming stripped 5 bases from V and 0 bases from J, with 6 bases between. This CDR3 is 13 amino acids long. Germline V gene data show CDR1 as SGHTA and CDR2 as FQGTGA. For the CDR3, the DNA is TGTGCCAGCAGCACTCTTAGCACAGATACGCAGTATTTT. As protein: CASSTLSTDTQYF.

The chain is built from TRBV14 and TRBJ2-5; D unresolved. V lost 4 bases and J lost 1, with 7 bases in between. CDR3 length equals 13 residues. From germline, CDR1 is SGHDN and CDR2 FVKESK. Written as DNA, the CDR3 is TGTGCCAGCAGCCTCTACGTCCAAGAGACCCAGTACTTC. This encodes CASSLYVQETQYF.

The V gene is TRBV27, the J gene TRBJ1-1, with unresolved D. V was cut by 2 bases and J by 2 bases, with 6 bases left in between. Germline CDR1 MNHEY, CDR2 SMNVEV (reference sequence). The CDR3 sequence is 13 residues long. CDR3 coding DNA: TGTGCCAGCAGTTTACAGAGAAACACTGAAGCTTTCTTT. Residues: CASSLQRNTEAFF.

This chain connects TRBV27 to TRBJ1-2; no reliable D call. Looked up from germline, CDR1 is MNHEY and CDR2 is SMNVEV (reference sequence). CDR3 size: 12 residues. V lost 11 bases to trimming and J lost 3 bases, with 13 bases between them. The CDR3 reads CADAGSDYGYTF. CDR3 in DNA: TGTGCCGATGCGGGTTCGGACTATGGCTACACCTTC.

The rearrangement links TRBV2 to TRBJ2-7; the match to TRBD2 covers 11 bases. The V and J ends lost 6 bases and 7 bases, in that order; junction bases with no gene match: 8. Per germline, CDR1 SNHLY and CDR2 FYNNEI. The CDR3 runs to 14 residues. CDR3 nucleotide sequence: TGTGCCAGCAGCCCGGGACTAGCGGCGGGGGAGCAGTACTTC. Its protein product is CASSPGLAAGEQYF.